This T cell receptor beta chain was identified during a study of CD8 T cells in Susac syndrome. Whole-study findings and limits: The study's TCR sequencing and HLA analysis covered a relatively small number of individuals, and the study acknowledged this.

RNA was extracted with the RNeasy kit, and a quantity of about 0.45 to 1 ug was reverse transcribed using random hexamers. With immunoSEQ multiplex PCR, TCR beta CDR3 was amplified across 54 Vbeta and 13 Jbeta. MiXCR, applied by TCRdb to the immunoSEQ multiplex PCR reads, yields one record per CDR3 protein. This table has about 140,000 distinct CDR3 sequences, 85% to 95% appearing once. The CDR3 is 15 amino acids. Trimming pared 5 bases from V and 4 bases from J, leaving 14 bases between. Germline values: CDR1 SEHNR, CDR2 FQNEAQ (reference sequence). Included as multiple sclerosis controls were treatment-naive patients who had stable or active relapsing-remitting disease. While CD8+ and CD4+ T cells were isolated negatively, TEMRA cells were enriched by FACS. As to this clonotype: The antigen is unknown.

Sequenced sample: CD4+ T cells from PBMCs. This chain uses TRBV7-9 with TRBJ2-2, with D possibly matching TRBD2 (6 bases). The sequence was obtained from a human donor with multiple sclerosis. This chain's CDR3 is CASSPAGRGTGELFF. The CDR3, as DNA: TGTGCCAGCAGCCCAGCGGGTAGAGGCACCGGGGAGCTGTTTTTT.